What follows are 25 T cell receptor beta chains derived from one specimen sequenced in a study of shared clonotypes between healthy human individuals (dated by TCRdb to the early 2020s). Library prep was done by the immunoSEQ multiplex PCR assay. TCRdb took over this immuneACCESS table, retaining in-frame rearrangements with V and J assigned. Such tables are incomplete; in checked studies, under half of the missing clones stem from an unresolved V gene, and the remainder is unexplained. The sample includes millions of clones, with under 95% observed a single time. The ten largest account for 1.5% to 2% of the sample. CD8 naive samples were CD45RO-negative cells positively selected for CCR7, giving a CD45RA+CCR7+ population that excluded TemRA cells. The sequencing input was naive CD8+ T cells from PBMCs. The cell subset or site label here, explained by the study, means: CD45RA+CCR7+. The origin of the receptors is a man aged 18 to 29 in good health. Some clones in this sample may be carry-over from other donors' samples.

This chain links TRBV2 with TRBJ2-5, with D unresolved. V was shortened by 6 bases and J by 1 base, with 18 bases between the two germline ends. The CDR3 is 16 residues long. Germline CDR1 is SNHLY and CDR2 is FYNNEI. Here the CDR3 reads CASSPFEFGPQETQYF. As DNA, the CDR3 is TGTGCCAGCAGCCCCTTCGAGTTTGGTCCCCAAGAGACCCAGTACTTC.

V gene TRBV15 combines with J gene TRBJ2-3; no clear D gene. The CDR3 sequence is 12 residues long. Per germline, CDR1 LNHNV and CDR2 YYDKDF (reference sequence). The V and J ends lost 6 bases and 6 bases respectively, with 10 bases between them. The CDR3 here is CATSHPSDTQYF. CDR3 in DNA: TGTGCCACCAGTCACCCCTCGGATACGCAGTATTTT.

The chain couples TRBV19 to TRBJ1-2; TRBD1 matches 8 bases. Germline assignment: CDR1 LNHDA and CDR2 SQIVND (reference sequence). After removal of 9 bases from V and 8 bases from J, the junction contained 11 bases not matched to a gene. The length of the CDR3 is 13 residues. The CDR3 DNA follows: TGTGCCAGGGGGACTGGACAGGGAGGAGGCTACACCTTC. Translating it yields CARGTGQGGGYTF.

J is TRBJ2-1 and V is TRBV5-1; D is perhaps TRBD1 or TRBD2 (6 bases each). The CDR3 spans 17 residues. Germline loops: CDR1 SGHRS, CDR2 YFSETQ. The V and J ends lost 2 bases and 0 bases respectively, with 15 bases between them. CDR3 nucleotides: TGCGCCAGCAGCTTCTTTCTTGGGGGGCCCTCCTACAATGAGCAGTTCTTC. This translates into CASSFFLGGPSYNEQFF.

The table lists this clone with a count of one. The chain has TRBV28 and TRBJ2-1; D ambiguous. The V and J ends lost 4 bases and 4 bases respectively, with 14 bases between them. The CDR3 sequence is 15 residues long. The germline V gene encodes CDR1 MDHEN and CDR2 SYDVKM. The CDR3: CASSSYLAEYNEQFF. As DNA, the CDR3 is TGTGCCAGCAGTTCCTATTTGGCCGAATACAATGAGCAGTTCTTC.

This rearrangement joins TRBV9 to TRBJ2-2; no firm D call. The CDR3 runs to 16 residues. Germline assignment: CDR1 SGDLS and CDR2 YYNGEE. Trimming took off 0 bases at V and 4 bases at J, with 13 bases between the two ends. CDR3 in amino acids: CASSVDAILFTGELFF. The DNA for the CDR3 is TGTGCCAGCAGCGTAGACGCCATTTTGTTCACCGGGGAGCTGTTTTTT.

A single count supports this clone. V is TRBV15 and J is TRBJ2-1; D perhaps matches TRBD2 (5 bases). V dropped 3 bases and J dropped 4 bases, with 16 bases sitting between them. Germline CDR1 and CDR2: LNHNV and YYDKDF (reference sequence). CDR3 length: 16 amino acids. CDR3 in amino acids: CATSRAGILAYNEQFF. The CDR3 coding sequence is TGTGCCACCAGCAGGGCAGGTATCCTAGCTTACAATGAGCAGTTCTTC.

The rearrangement links TRBV7-6 to TRBJ2-7; tentatively, D is TRBD1 (6 bases). The CDR3 totals 15 residues. Germline V lookup: CDR1 SGHVS, CDR2 FNYEAQ. The V end lost 2 bases, the J end lost 2 bases, and 13 bases lay between the germline ends. CDR3 coding DNA: TGTGCCAGCAGCTTACTACAGGGTACTACCTACGAGCAGTACTTC. Translated, it gives CASSLLQGTTYEQYF.

The V call is TRBV28, the J call TRBJ2-7; tentatively, D is TRBD1 or TRBD2 (5 bases each). V lost 2 bases to trimming and J lost 3 bases, with 14 bases between them. Germline V gene data show CDR1 as MDHEN and CDR2 as SYDVKM. The CDR3 runs 15 residues. In nucleotides, the CDR3 is TGTGCCAGCAGTTTAATCGGGACCCTTATCTACGAGCAGTACTTC. Its protein is CASSLIGTLIYEQYF.

This clone was seen only once. The rearrangement links TRBV14 to TRBJ2-2; 7 bases are shared with TRBD1. CDR1 is SGHDN, CDR2 FVKESK, per germline. The CDR3 covers 18 residues. With V trimmed by 3 bases and J by 4 bases, 14 bases remained unmatched. The CDR3 loop reads CASSHPSHGQDRTGELFF. The CDR3 nucleotides read TGTGCCAGCAGCCACCCGAGCCATGGACAGGACCGCACCGGGGAGCTGTTTTTT.

The J gene is TRBJ2-1, the V gene TRBV9; TRBD2 matches at 7 bases. This CDR3 is 14 amino acids long. The V gene end was trimmed by 2 bases and the J gene end by 4 bases; junction bases not matched to a gene: 3. Germline CDR1 SGDLS, CDR2 YYNGEE. This CDR3 reads CASSVSGEYNEQFF. CDR3 DNA: TGTGCCAGCAGCGTGAGCGGGGAATACAATGAGCAGTTCTTC.

V is TRBV4-3 and J is TRBJ2-2; the match to TRBD2 covers 9 bases. Per germline, CDR1 LGHNA and CDR2 YSLEER. V was pared by 0 bases and J by 6 bases, with 2 bases of the junction left unmatched. CDR3 length equals 15 residues. CDR3: CASSQEAGGPGELFF. The CDR3 region has the DNA TGCGCCAGCAGCCAAGAGGCGGGAGGGCCCGGGGAGCTGTTTTTT.

This rearrangement joins TRBV29-1 to TRBJ2-6, with a tentative D call TRBD1 (6 bases). The CDR3 covers 17 residues. The ends were cut back, 0 bases at V and 1 base at J, with 13 bases in the middle. Germline V gene lookup returns CDR1 SQVTM and CDR2 ANQGSEA. CDR3 DNA: TGCAGCGTTGAAGAGGACAGAAAAGGATCTGGGGCCAACGTCCTGACTTTC. It specifies CSVEEDRKGSGANVLTF.

J is TRBJ2-1 and V is TRBV18, with D unresolved. Germline V lookup: CDR1 KGHSH, CDR2 LQKENI. The CDR3 is made up of 12 amino acids. V lost 4 bases and J 2 bases, leaving 3 bases between the germline ends. The CDR3 region is CASSHAYNEQFF. The CDR3 DNA reads as TGTGCCAGCTCACACGCCTACAATGAGCAGTTCTTC.

The chain has TRBV19 and TRBJ2-7, with 8 bases identical to TRBD1. Germline CDR1 and CDR2: LNHDA and SQIVND (reference sequence). The V gene end was trimmed by 6 bases and the J gene end by 7 bases; junction bases not matched to a gene: 5. The CDR3 sequence is 12 residues long. CDR3 nucleotide sequence: TGTGCCAGTAGCCCAGGGGGCGAAGAGCAGTACTTC. Its protein product is CASSPGGEEQYF.

On this clone: One end of the junction fails to match germline, which may point to a read error. The V and J genes are TRBV5-4 and TRBJ2-7; 7 bases match TRBD1. This CDR3 contains 13 residues. CDR1 and CDR2 (germline): SGHNT, YYREEE (reference sequence). The CDR3 loop reads CAALHRGMGEQYF. The CDR3 DNA reads TGCGCCGCACTCCACAGGGGAATGGGGGAGCAGTACTTC.

This clone turned up a few times. The CDR3 nucleotides read TGTGCCAGCAGCCGAGGGTCCCAGAATCAGCCCCAGCATTTT. Translated: CASSRGSQNQPQHF. The chain combines TRBV27 with TRBJ1-5; D unresolved. V was cut by 6 bases and J by 4 bases, with 13 bases left in between. Germline V gene lookup returns CDR1 MNHEY and CDR2 SMNVEV (reference sequence). The CDR3 is 14 amino acids.

The chain combines TRBV28 with TRBJ2-1; 7 bases are a match to TRBD2. The germline V gene encodes CDR1 MDHEN and CDR2 SYDVKM. The CDR3 has 14 amino acids. J gave up 4 bases and V 8 bases, and 8 bases lay outside the gene matches. The CDR3 is CASSRTSIYNEQFF. In DNA form, the CDR3 reads TGTGCCAGCTCTAGGACTAGTATATACAATGAGCAGTTCTTC.

V gene TRBV19 combines with J gene TRBJ1-5; 9 bases map to TRBD1. The CDR3 contains 16 residues. V lost 1 base and J lost 3; bases outside the gene matches: 4. Germline V CDR1 and CDR2: LNHDA, SQIVND (reference sequence). The CDR3 DNA reads TGTGCCAGTAGTATAGGTCGGACAGGGGACAATCAGCCCCAGCATTTT. Protein sequence: CASSIGRTGDNQPQHF.

A word on this clone: Other DNA sequences in this sample translate to the same CDR3. The genes are TRBV28 and TRBJ1-5; D is possibly TRBD1 (5 bases). This CDR3 is 14 amino acids long. CDR1 MDHEN and CDR2 SYDVKM come from the germline V gene. Trimming took 2 bases from V and 5 from J, leaving 10 bases between them. The CDR3 nucleotides read TGTGCCAGCAGTTTACGGCAGGGTCATCAGCCCCAGCATTTT. Translation gives CASSLRQGHQPQHF.

The chain employs TRBV13 and TRBJ2-2; TRBD2 matches at 16 bases. The CDR3 runs 17 residues. Germline-derived CDR1 and CDR2 are PRHDT and FYEKMQ (reference sequence). Trimming at V came to 5 bases and at J to 6 bases, leaving 6 bases not matched to a gene. CDR3 residues: CASSAGLAGGPPGELFF. The DNA of the CDR3 is TGTGCCAGCAGCGCGGGACTAGCGGGAGGGCCCCCCGGGGAGCTGTTTTTT.

Worth noting for this clone: Distinct nucleotide sequences in the sample also encode this CDR3. The chain recombines TRBV29-1 with TRBJ2-2; 8 bases match TRBD2. The V gene end was trimmed by 4 bases and the J gene end by 5 bases; junction bases not matched to a gene: 0. The germline V gene encodes CDR1 SQVTM and CDR2 ANQGSEA. The length of the CDR3 is 12 residues. CDR3 sequence reads: CSVVAGTGELFF. The CDR3 bases are TGCAGCGTTGTAGCGGGGACCGGGGAGCTGTTTTTT.

This CDR3 reads CASSFTGEAFF. DNA of the CDR3: TGTGCCAGCAGCTTTACAGGGGAAGCTTTCTTT. The rearrangement uses TRBV11-2 and TRBJ1-1; a possible D gene is TRBD1 (6 bases). The V gene's germline CDR1 is SGHAT and CDR2 FQNNGV. The ends were cut back, 3 bases at V and 8 bases at J, with 7 bases in the middle. CDR3 length: 11 amino acids.

A remark on this clone: Other DNA variants within this sample encode the same CDR3. The chain employs TRBV9 and TRBJ2-5; a possible D gene is TRBD2 (6 bases). Germline CDR1 SGDLS, CDR2 YYNGEE. V was clipped by 0 bases and J by 5 bases, with 8 bases between them. This CDR3 is 13 amino acids long. The CDR3 is CASSVVGGETQYF. The CDR3 DNA is TGTGCCAGCAGCGTAGTCGGGGGTGAGACCCAGTACTTC.

Written as DNA, the CDR3 is TGCGCCAGCAGCCCCGATCTAGAGGAGACCCAGTACTTC. Amino acids: CASSPDLEETQYF. J is TRBJ2-5 and V is TRBV4-1; D call uncertain. V was trimmed by 4 bases and J by 5 bases, leaving 11 bases between them. CDR3 length equals 13 residues. The germline V gene has CDR1 MGHRA and CDR2 YSYEKL.